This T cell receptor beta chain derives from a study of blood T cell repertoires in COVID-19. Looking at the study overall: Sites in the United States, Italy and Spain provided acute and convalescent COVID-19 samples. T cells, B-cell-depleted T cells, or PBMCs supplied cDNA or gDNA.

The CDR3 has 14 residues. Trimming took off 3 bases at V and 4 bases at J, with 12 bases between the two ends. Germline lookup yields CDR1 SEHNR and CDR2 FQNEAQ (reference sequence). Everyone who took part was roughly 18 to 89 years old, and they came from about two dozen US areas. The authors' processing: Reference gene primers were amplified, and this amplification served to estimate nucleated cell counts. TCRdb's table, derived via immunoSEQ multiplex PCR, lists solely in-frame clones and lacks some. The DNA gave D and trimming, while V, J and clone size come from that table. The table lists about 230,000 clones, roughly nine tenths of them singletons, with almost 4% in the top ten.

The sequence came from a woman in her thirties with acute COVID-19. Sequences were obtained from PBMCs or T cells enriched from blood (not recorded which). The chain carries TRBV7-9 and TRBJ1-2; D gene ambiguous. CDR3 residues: CASSFGRSSYGYTF. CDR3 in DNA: TGTGCCAGCAGCTTTGGCAGATCTTCCTATGGCTACACCTTC. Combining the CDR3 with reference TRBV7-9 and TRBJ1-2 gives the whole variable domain DTGVSQNPRHKITKRGQNVTFRCDPISEHNRLYWYRQTLGQGPEFLTYFQNEAQLEKSRLLSDRFSAERPKGSFSTLEIQRTEQGDSAMYLCASSFGRSSYGYTFGSGTRLTVV.